The T cell receptor (beta chain) under discussion was sequenced for a study of blood T cell repertoires in COVID-19. Study details: Material from acute and convalescent COVID-19 was sourced from the United States, Italy and Spain. Nucleic acid was either cDNA or gDNA, and it came from T cells, B-cell-depleted T cells, or PBMCs.

Per the original methods: Estimates of nucleated cell counts were drawn from the amplification of reference gene primers. Profiled with immunoSEQ multiplex PCR; TCRdb holds only in-frame clones, not every one. D and trimming were read from the DNA, whereas the V and J calls and clone size are those reported in that table. The table records over 200,000 clones, about 88% of them present only once. V shed 2 bases, J shed 5 bases, and the junction held 3 bases outside the gene matches. This CDR3 comprises 13 residues. CDR1 SGHNT and CDR2 YYREEE come from the germline V gene (reference sequence). The V and J genes are TRBV5-4 and TRBJ2-7; 8 nucleotides align to TRBD1. The source of this sequence is a woman aged 55-69 years with acute or convalescent COVID-19. Sequencing was carried out using peripheral blood. CDR3 bases: TGTGCCAGCAGCTTCGACAGGGGACACGAGCAGTACTTC. This gives the protein CASSFDRGHEQYF.